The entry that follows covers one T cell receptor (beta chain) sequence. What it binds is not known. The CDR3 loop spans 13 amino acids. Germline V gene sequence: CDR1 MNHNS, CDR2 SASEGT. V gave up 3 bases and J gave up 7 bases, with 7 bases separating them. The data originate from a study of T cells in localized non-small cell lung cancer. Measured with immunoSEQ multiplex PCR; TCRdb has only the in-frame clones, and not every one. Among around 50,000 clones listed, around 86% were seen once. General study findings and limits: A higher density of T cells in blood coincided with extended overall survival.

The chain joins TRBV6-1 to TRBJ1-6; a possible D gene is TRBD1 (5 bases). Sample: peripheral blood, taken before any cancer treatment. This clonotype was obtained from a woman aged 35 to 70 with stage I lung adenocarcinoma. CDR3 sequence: CASSDRQNSPLHF. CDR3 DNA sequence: TGTGCCAGCAGTGACCGACAGAATTCACCCCTCCACTTT.